This T cell receptor beta chain was sequenced during a study of shared clonotypes between healthy human individuals. Study summary: Samples came from two female and a few male donors aged 18 to 49.

Turning to this clone: Its antigen remains unidentified.

After removal of 4 bases from V and 1 base from J, the junction contained 24 bases not matched to a gene. From germline, CDR1 is SGHVS and CDR2 FQNEAQ. This CDR3 spans 21 amino acids. Findings and caveats of the study: An expected dependence of interdonor clonotype sharing on sequencing depth was noted.

Donation came from healthy HIV-negative adults that had no recent acute infections or vaccinations. Under the authors' procedure: Junction-only immunoSEQ data arrived without quality scores, meaning filtering differed. Clones were read by immunoSEQ multiplex PCR, and TCRdb kept only the in-frame ones, dropping some. The DNA was the basis for D and trimming; V, J and clone size are from that table. Of roughly 490,000 clones in the sample, around 78% were seen once. Sequencing was carried out using PBMCs. The chain combines TRBV7-8 with TRBJ2-5, with 7 bases that match TRBD2. The receptor comes from a woman aged 40 to 50 in good health. Some clones in this sample may be carry-over from other donors' samples. Here the CDR3 reads CASSSARGWEGRGAVQETQYF. The CDR3 DNA reads TGTGCCAGCAGCTCAGCCCGCGGGTGGGAGGGCCGAGGTGCGGTCCAAGAGACCCAGTACTTC.